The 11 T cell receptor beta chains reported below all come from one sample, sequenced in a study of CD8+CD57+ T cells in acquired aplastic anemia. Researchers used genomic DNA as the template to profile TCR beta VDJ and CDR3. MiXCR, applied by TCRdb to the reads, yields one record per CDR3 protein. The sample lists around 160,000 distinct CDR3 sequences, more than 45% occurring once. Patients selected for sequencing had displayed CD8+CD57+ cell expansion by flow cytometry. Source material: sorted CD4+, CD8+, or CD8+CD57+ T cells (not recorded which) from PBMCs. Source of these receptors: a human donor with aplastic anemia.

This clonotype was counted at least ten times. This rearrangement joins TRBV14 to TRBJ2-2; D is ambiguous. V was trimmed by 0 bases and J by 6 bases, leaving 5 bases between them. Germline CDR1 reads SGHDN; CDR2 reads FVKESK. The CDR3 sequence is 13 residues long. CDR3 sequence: CASSQDVAGELFF. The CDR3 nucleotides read TGTGCCAGCAGCCAAGACGTAGCCGGGGAGCTGTTTTTT.

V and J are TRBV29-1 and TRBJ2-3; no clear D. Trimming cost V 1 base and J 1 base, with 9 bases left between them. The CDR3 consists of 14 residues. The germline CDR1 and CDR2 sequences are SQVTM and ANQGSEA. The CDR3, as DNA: TGCAGCGTTGAAGGGACCCCCCGCACAGATACGCAGTATTTT. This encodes CSVEGTPRTDTQYF.

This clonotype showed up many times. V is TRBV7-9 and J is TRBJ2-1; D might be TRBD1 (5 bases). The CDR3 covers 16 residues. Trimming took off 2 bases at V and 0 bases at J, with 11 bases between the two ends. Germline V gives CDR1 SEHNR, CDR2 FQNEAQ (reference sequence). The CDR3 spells CASSLLGATSYNEQFF. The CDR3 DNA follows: TGTGCCAGCAGCTTACTAGGGGCGACCTCCTACAATGAGCAGTTCTTC.

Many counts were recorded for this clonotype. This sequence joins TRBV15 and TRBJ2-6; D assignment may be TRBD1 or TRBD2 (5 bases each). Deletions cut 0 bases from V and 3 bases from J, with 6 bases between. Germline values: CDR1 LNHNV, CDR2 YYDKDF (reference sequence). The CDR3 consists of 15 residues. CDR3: CATSREGVGANVLTF. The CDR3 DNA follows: TGTGCCACCAGCAGAGAGGGGGTTGGGGCCAACGTCCTGACTTTC.

In DNA form, the CDR3 reads TGTGCCAGCAGCTCCTCAGGGGGTAACACTGAAGCTTTCTTT. This sequence encodes CASSSSGGNTEAFF. This chain uses TRBV7-6 with TRBJ1-1, with 7 positions matching TRBD1. Germline V lookup: CDR1 SGHVS, CDR2 FNYEAQ. The CDR3 runs to 14 residues. The trim removed 4 bases at V and 2 bases at J, leaving 4 bases unmatched.

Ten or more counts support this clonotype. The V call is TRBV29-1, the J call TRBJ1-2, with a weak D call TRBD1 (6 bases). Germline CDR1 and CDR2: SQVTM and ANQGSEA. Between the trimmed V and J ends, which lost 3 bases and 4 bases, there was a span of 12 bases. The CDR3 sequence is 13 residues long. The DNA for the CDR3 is TGCAGCGTTGATAAACAGGGAGGCTATGGCTACACCTTC. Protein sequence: CSVDKQGGYGYTF.

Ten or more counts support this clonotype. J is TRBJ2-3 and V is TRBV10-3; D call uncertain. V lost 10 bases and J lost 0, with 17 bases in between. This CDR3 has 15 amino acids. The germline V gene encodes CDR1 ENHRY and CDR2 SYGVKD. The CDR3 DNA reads TGTGCCACTGCCTTGGTGCTCTCTAGCACAGATACGCAGTATTTT. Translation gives CATALVLSSTDTQYF.

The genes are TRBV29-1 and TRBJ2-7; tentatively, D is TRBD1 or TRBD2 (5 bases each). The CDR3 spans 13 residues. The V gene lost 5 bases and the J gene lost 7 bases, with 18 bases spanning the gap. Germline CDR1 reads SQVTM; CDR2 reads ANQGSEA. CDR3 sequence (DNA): TGCAGCGTTCGGGACGGAGACAAGGGGGAGCAGTACTTC. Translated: CSVRDGDKGEQYF.

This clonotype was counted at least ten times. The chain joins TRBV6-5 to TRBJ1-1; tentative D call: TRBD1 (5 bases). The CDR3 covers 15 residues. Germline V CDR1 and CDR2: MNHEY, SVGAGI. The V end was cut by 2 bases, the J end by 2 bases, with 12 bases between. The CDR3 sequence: CASSYAPTANTEAFF. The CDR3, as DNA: TGTGCCAGCAGTTACGCCCCGACAGCTAACACTGAAGCTTTCTTT.

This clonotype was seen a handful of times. CDR3 DNA sequence: TGCAGTGCTAGAGATGGGGTTTCGGTAGGCTACACCTTC. Protein sequence: CSARDGVSVGYTF. V is TRBV20-1 and J is TRBJ1-2, with D uncertain. There are 13 residues in the CDR3. Germline V gene data show CDR1 as DFQATT and CDR2 as SNEGSKA (reference sequence). Trimming cost V 0 bases and J 8 bases, with 13 bases left between them.

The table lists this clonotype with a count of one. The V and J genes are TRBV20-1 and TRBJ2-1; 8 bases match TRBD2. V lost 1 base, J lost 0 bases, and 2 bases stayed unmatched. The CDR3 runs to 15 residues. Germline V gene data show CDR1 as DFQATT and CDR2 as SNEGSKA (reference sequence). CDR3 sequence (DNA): TGCAGTGCTAGAGCGGGAGGGGGCTCCTACAATGAGCAGTTCTTC. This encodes CSARAGGGSYNEQFF.